These T cell receptor beta chains were read from a single sample in a study of T cell therapy after organ transplantation. Their antigens remain unidentified. Measured with immunoSEQ multiplex PCR; TCRdb has only the in-frame clones, and not every one. The sample contains approximately 22,000 clones, around 84% of which appear only once. The specimen was CD8+ T cells from blood, collected after autologous CMV-specific T cell therapy. All receptors come from a human patient who had received a solid organ transplant and had CMV disease. Some T cells may originate from the graft donor. CDR3s include the opening cysteine and the closing phenylalanine or tryptophan. A D gene is named only where the DNA matches it firmly. Size values are once, few and many counts, or a class for expanded clones, and some rows have none.

>.|TRBJ1-2|TRBV29-1|.
CSVDQGWRSAYGYTF
TGCAGCGTTGACCAAGGGTGGAGGTCTGCTTATGGCTACACCTTC
>few|TRBJ1-5|TRBV28|TRBD1
CASSGGTGNNQPQHF
TGTGCCAGCAGCGGCGGGACAGGGAACAATCAGCCCCAGCATTTT
>.|TRBJ1-2|TRBV9|.
CASSVGSETKNGYTF
TGTGCCAGCAGCGTAGGTTCAGAAACCAAGAATGGCTACACCTTC
>.|TRBJ1-3|TRBV15|.
CATSRARSSGNTIYF
TGTGCCACCAGCCGGGCCAGGAGCTCTGGAAACACCATATATTTT
>.|TRBJ1-1|TRBV4-1|TRBD1
CASSLEDRVNTEAFF
TGCGCCAGCAGCCTAGAGGACAGGGTGAACACTGAAGCTTTCTTT
>.|TRBJ2-3|TRBV7-9|.
CASSSVDADTQYF
TGTGCCAGCAGCTCGGTAGACGCAGATACGCAGTATTTT
>.|TRBJ1-2|TRBV10-3|.
CAISVGDNYGYTF
TGTGCCATCAGTGTGGGAGATAACTATGGCTACACCTTC
>few|TRBJ1-1|TRBV7-2|.
CASSLVYPLFGGLNTEAFF
TGTGCCAGCAGCTTAGTATACCCCCTTTTTGGGGGGCTCAACACTGAAGCTTTCTTT
>.|TRBJ2-3|TRBV28|TRBD2
CASSNVGEGDTQYF
TGTGCCAGCTCCAACGTGGGGGAGGGGGATACGCAGTATTTT
>.|TRBJ2-7|TRBV7-9|.
CASSLGGDYEQYF
TGTGCCAGCAGCCTTGGAGGAGACTACGAGCAGTACTTC